The rows below give T cell receptor beta chains drawn from one sample of a study of T cell changes during pregnancy in multiple sclerosis. TCRdb's table, derived via immunoSEQ multiplex PCR, lists solely in-frame clones and lacks some. The repertoire holds approximately 40,000 clones, with 80% to 90% as singletons. This sample comprised peripheral blood, obtained in the first trimester of pregnancy. Every receptor here comes from a female donor in good health, enrolled as a control in a pregnancy study. CDR3s include the opening cysteine and the closing phenylalanine or tryptophan. A D gene is named only where the DNA matches it firmly. Size values are once, few and many counts, or a class for expanded clones, and some rows have none.

>TRBD2|.|TRBJ2-7|TRBV2
TGTGCCAGCAGTGATGGGACTGGGAGGGTTATACTCAACGAGCAGTACTTC
CASSDGTGRVILNEQYF
>.|.|TRBJ2-2|TRBV19
TGTGCCAGTACACCACGACCAGGCACCGGGGAGCTGTTTTTT
CASTPRPGTGELFF
>TRBD1|.|TRBJ1-2|TRBV7-8
TGTGCCAGCAGCTTAGAGTGGGGGACAGAGCAACACTTC
CASSLEWGTEQHF
>.|.|TRBJ1-1|TRBV18
TGTGCCAGCTCACCTTCGACAAGGGGCGCTGGGAAGACTGAAGCTTTCTTT
CASSPSTRGAGKTEAFF
>.|.|TRBJ2-2|TRBV7-3
TGTGCCAGCAGCCTCGGGACTCAAAACACCGGGGAGCTGTTTTTT
CASSLGTQNTGELFF
>TRBD1|.|TRBJ1-1|TRBV5-6
TGTGCCAGCAGCACAGGGACAGGGGAGGAAGCTTTCTTT
CASSTGTGEEAFF
>.|.|TRBJ1-3|TRBV28
TGTGCCAGCAGTTTTAGACAGATTGGAAACACCATATATTTT
CASSFRQIGNTIYF
>TRBD1|.|TRBJ2-7|TRBV11-2
TGTGCCAGCAGCTTTACCAAAGGGACAGGTGGTGAGCAGTACTTC
CASSFTKGTGGEQYF
>TRBD1|.|TRBJ1-4|TRBV6-5
TGTGCCAGCAGTTACTCGAGACAGGGGAATGAAAAACTGTTTTTT
CASSYSRQGNEKLFF
>TRBD1|.|TRBJ1-2|TRBV28
TGTGCCAGCAGGACCCCGGGACAGGGTGGATATGGCTACACCTTC
CASRTPGQGGYGYTF
>.|.|TRBJ2-6|TRBV4-3
TGCGCCAGCAGCCAAGTTACAGGCGCTGGGGCCAACGTCCTGACTTTC
CASSQVTGAGANVLTF
>TRBD1|.|TRBJ1-1|TRBV29-1
TGCAGCGTAGACAGGGGAAACACTGAAGCTTTCTTT
CSVDRGNTEAFF
>TRBD2|.|TRBJ2-1|TRBV9
TGTGCCAGCAGCGTAGCGTCTAGCGGGGCCAATGAGCAGTTCTTC
CASSVASSGANEQFF
>TRBD2|.|TRBJ2-1|TRBV27
TGTGCCAGCAGTTTATCAAGACTAGCGGTAGTAGGGGACAATGAGCAGTTCTTC
CASSLSRLAVVGDNEQFF
>.|.|TRBJ1-4|TRBV6-5
TGTGCCAGCAGGGGGAGGGGGAGGAATGAAAAACTGTTTTTT
CASRGRGRNEKLFF
>.|.|TRBJ1-6|TRBV9
TGTGCCAGCAGCCCGGACAGCCATAATTCACCCCTCCACTTT
CASSPDSHNSPLHF
>.|.|TRBJ1-1|TRBV19
TGTGCCAGTAGTATAAGCGGGACAACTAACACTGAAGCTTTCTTT
CASSISGTTNTEAFF
>TRBD2|once|TRBJ2-3|TRBV5-1
TGCGCCAGCAGCTTTCCGGGACTAGCAGACTACAGCACAGATACGCAGTATTTT
CASSFPGLADYSTDTQYF
>TRBD2|.|TRBJ2-1|TRBV27
TGTGCCAGCAACCCTTTACTAGCGGGGGGTAACAATGAGCAGTTCTTC
CASNPLLAGGNNEQFF
>.|.|TRBJ2-7|TRBV27
TGTGCCAGCAGTGCTTCAAGGGGGGGTTGGGACGAGCAGTACTTC
CASSASRGGWDEQYF
>.|.|TRBJ2-7|TRBV15
TGTGCCACCAGCGGTGAGGGGACACCAACCTACGAGCAGTACTTC
CATSGEGTPTYEQYF
>.|.|TRBJ1-5|TRBV4-1
TGCGCCAGCAGCCAAGAACGGGGGGGTGGGCAGCCCCAGCATTTT
CASSQERGGGQPQHF
>TRBD1|.|TRBJ2-2|TRBV29-1
TGCAGCGCGGCCAGGGGGACGAACACCGGGGAGCTGTTTTTT
CSAARGTNTGELFF
>TRBD2|few|TRBJ2-2|TRBV15
TGTGCCACCAGCAGAGATGGGAGGGTCACCGGGGAGCTGTTTTTT
CATSRDGRVTGELFF
>TRBD1|.|TRBJ2-1|TRBV7-3
TGTGCCAGCAGCCCCGCCCGGACAGGCGCTGGGGATGAGCAGTTCTTC
CASSPARTGAGDEQFF
>.|few|TRBJ1-1|TRBV12-5
TGTGCTAGTGGTTTGGCCCAATCTTTCTTT
CASGLAQSFF
>TRBD2|.|TRBJ2-1|TRBV18
TGTGCCAGCTCACCGAGACTAGCGGATGCCTACAATGAGCAGTTCTTC
CASSPRLADAYNEQFF
>TRBD2|once|TRBJ2-7|TRBV5-1
TGCGCCAGCAGCTCCCAAGGACTAGCGGGAACGCACGAGCAGTACTTC
CASSSQGLAGTHEQYF
>.|once|TRBJ1-2|TRBV12-5
TGTGCTAGTGGTTTTGACAAAAACTATGGCTACACCTTC
CASGFDKNYGYTF
>.|.|TRBJ2-3|TRBV14
TGTGCCAGCAGCCCTCGAGATACGCAGTATTTT
CASSPRDTQYF
>TRBD1|.|TRBJ1-1|TRBV5-1
TGCGCCAGCAGCTTGGCCGGGACAGCCCACCTTGGGGGGGCTTTCTTT
CASSLAGTAHLGGAFF
>TRBD1|.|TRBJ1-1|TRBV4-2
TGTGCCAGCAGCCACTATGAGGAGGGACAGTCGAACACTGAAGCTTTCTTT
CASSHYEEGQSNTEAFF
>.|.|TRBJ2-7|TRBV7-6
TGTGCCAGCAGCAAAATGGCGGTGTCTACCAAATTATACGAGCAGTACTTC
CASSKMAVSTKLYEQYF
>.|once|TRBJ2-7|TRBV4-2
TGTGCCAGCAGCCAAGATCTGGAGGGGACCTACGAGCAGTACTTC
CASSQDLEGTYEQYF
>TRBD2|.|TRBJ2-1|TRBV5-1
TGCGCCAGCAGTTATAAATCCGGGACTAGTTTCCGCAATGAGCAGTTCTTC
CASSYKSGTSFRNEQFF
>TRBD2|once|TRBJ2-1|TRBV9
TGTGCCAGCAGCTTCGAGGGACTAGCGGGAGGGCCGGGTGGTTTCAATGAGCAGTTCTTC
CASSFEGLAGGPGGFNEQFF